The 30 T cell receptor beta chains in this list originate from one sample, sequenced in a study of long-term antiretroviral therapy in people with HIV. With survey level as its setting, the immunoSEQ assay was v3.0. TCRdb's copy holds only in-frame clones and misses some; the assay was immunoSEQ multiplex PCR. In the table there are 35,000 to 40,000 clones, around 94% of which are singletons. Sequenced here: unsorted PBMCs, sampled 4.1 years after starting antiretroviral therapy. The receptors originated from a woman between 45 and 65 years old with HIV.

The J gene is TRBJ1-4, the V gene TRBV7-9; tentative D call: TRBD1 (6 bases). V was trimmed by 1 base and J by 5 bases, leaving 14 bases between them. Germline V lookup: CDR1 SEHNR, CDR2 FQNEAQ (reference sequence). This CDR3 has 16 amino acids. The CDR3 DNA reads as TGTGCCAGCAGCTTAGGGCTGGACAGAGTCAATGAAAAACTGTTTTTT. Translating it yields CASSLGLDRVNEKLFF.

This chain uses TRBV5-5 with TRBJ1-5; D might be TRBD1 (6 bases). The V and J ends lost 4 bases and 6 bases respectively, with 17 bases between them. CDR1 SGHKS and CDR2 YYEKEE come from the germline V gene (reference sequence). The CDR3 runs to 15 residues. The CDR3 sequence is CASSDLRGGGQPQHF. DNA of the CDR3: TGTGCCAGCAGCGACCTCCGAGGGGGGGGTCAGCCCCAGCATTTT.

This clone has only one observation. The CDR3, as DNA: TGTGCCAGCAGCTTAGTGGAGGGGGCATCCTACGAGCAGTACTTC. It specifies CASSLVEGASYEQYF. The rearrangement joins TRBV7-9 to TRBJ2-7, with TRBD1 as a possible D gene (7 bases). Germline CDR1 reads SEHNR; CDR2 reads FQNEAQ (reference sequence). The V end was cut by 1 base, the J end by 1 base, with 11 bases between. The CDR3 length is 15 residues. Full variable domain (missing parts from reference TRBV7-9 and TRBJ2-7): DTGVSQNPRHKITKRGQNVTFRCDPISEHNRLYWYRQTLGQGPEFLTYFQNEAQLEKSRLLSDRFSAERPKGSFSTLEIQRTEQGDSAMYLCASSLVEGASYEQYFGPGTRLTVT.

The chain combines TRBV27 with TRBJ1-5; no firm D call. Trimming pared 5 bases from V and 0 bases from J, leaving 8 bases between. The germline CDR1 and CDR2 sequences are MNHEY and SMNVEV (reference sequence). The CDR3 spans 14 residues. CDR3 bases: TGTGCCAGCAGTGCGGGTTATAGCAATCAGCCCCAGCATTTT. Protein: CASSAGYSNQPQHF.

The chain employs TRBV18 and TRBJ1-2; the match to TRBD1 covers 9 bases. The CDR3 sequence is 14 residues long. V lost 6 bases and J lost 7; bases outside the gene matches: 9. Germline CDR1 reads KGHSH; CDR2 reads LQKENI. The CDR3, as DNA: TGTGCCAGCTCTCACCGGGACAGGGTTGCTGGCTACACCTTC. It is translated as CASSHRDRVAGYTF. Full variable domain (outside the CDR3, taken from reference TRBV18 and TRBJ1-2): NAGVMQNPRHLVRRRGQEARLRCSPMKGHSHVYWYRQLPEEGLKFMVYLQKENIIDESGMPKERFSAEFPKEGPSILRIQQVVRGDSAAYFCASSHRDRVAGYTFGSGTRLTVV.

This chain links TRBV5-1 with TRBJ2-3; no clear D gene. Trimming removed 0 bases from V and 2 bases from J, with 10 bases in between. The CDR3 totals 15 residues. The germline gives CDR1 SGHRS, CDR2 YFSETQ. The CDR3 loop is CASSLGPPITDTQYF. CDR3 sequence (DNA): TGCGCCAGCAGCTTGGGTCCCCCAATCACAGATACGCAGTATTTT.

For this clone: The junction does not match germline at one end; this may be a read error. V and J are TRBV19 and TRBJ1-2; TRBD1 aligns across 12 bases. From germline, CDR1 is LNHDA and CDR2 SQIVND (reference sequence). The CDR3 covers 16 residues. CDR3: CASSSPGQGAKYGYTF. The CDR3 DNA follows: TGTGCCAGTAGCTCGCCGGGACAGGGGGCTAAGTATGGCTACACCTTC. Supplemented by reference TRBV19 and TRBJ1-2, the full variable domain reads DGGITQSPKYLFRKEGQNVTLSCEQNLNHDAMYWYRQDPGQGLRLIYYSQIVNDFQKGDIAEGYSVSREKKESFPLTVTSAQKNPTAFYLCASSSPGQGAKYGYTFGSGTRLTVV.

J is TRBJ1-1 and V is TRBV27; TRBD1 agrees at 7 bases. The CDR3 has 13 residues. The germline V gene encodes CDR1 MNHEY and CDR2 SMNVEV (reference sequence). The ends lost 6 bases at V and 4 bases at J; junction bases unmatched: 5. For the CDR3, the DNA is TGTGCCAGCAGCAAACAGGGGAGCACTGAAGCTTTCTTT. Its protein is CASSKQGSTEAFF.

The chain combines TRBV9 with TRBJ2-3, with 7 bases that match TRBD2. The CDR3 is 13 residues long. Germline V gives CDR1 SGDLS, CDR2 YYNGEE. V was pared by 3 bases and J by 3 bases, with 1 base of the junction left unmatched. Written as DNA, the CDR3 is TGTGCCAGCAGCGGCGGGGGAACAGATACGCAGTATTTT. Translated, it gives CASSGGGTDTQYF.

The V call is TRBV6-1, the J call TRBJ1-2; D not resolved. Germline V gene data show CDR1 as MNHNS and CDR2 as SASEGT. Trimming stripped 0 bases from V and 4 bases from J, with 12 bases between. The CDR3 has 15 amino acids. The CDR3 sequence: CASSEATGGPYGYTF. The CDR3 region has the DNA TGTGCCAGCAGTGAAGCCACGGGTGGACCCTATGGCTACACCTTC.

V is TRBV11-2 and J is TRBJ1-1, with D possibly matching TRBD1 (5 bases). Germline V gene lookup returns CDR1 SGHAT and CDR2 FQNNGV. This CDR3 spans 15 amino acids. Trimming stripped 4 bases from V and 3 bases from J, with 15 bases between. The DNA of the CDR3 is TGTGCCAGCAGCTACCGGGGTGCGGGGCACACTGAAGCTTTCTTT. It yields the protein CASSYRGAGHTEAFF.

The rearrangement links TRBV30 to TRBJ1-4; D is ambiguous. Germline CDR1 GTSNPN, CDR2 SVGIG (reference sequence). This CDR3 contains 15 residues. V shed 2 bases and J shed 5 bases, with 15 bases lying between them. The CDR3 DNA sequence: TGTGCCTGGAGTTCAGGTTTGACACAAAATGAAAAACTGTTTTTT. As protein: CAWSSGLTQNEKLFF. Variable domain in full (rest from reference TRBV30 and TRBJ1-4): SQTIHQWPATLVQPVGSPLSLECTVEGTSNPNLYWYRQAAGRGLQLLFYSVGIGQISSEVPQNLSASRPQDRQFILSSKKLLLSDSGFYLCAWSSGLTQNEKLFFGSGTQLSVL.

As concerns this clone: The same CDR3 can be traced to other DNA sequences in this sample. The CDR3 reads CATSSGLAGGPYEQYF. The DNA for the CDR3 is TGTGCCACCAGCTCCGGGTTAGCGGGGGGGCCCTACGAGCAGTACTTC. The V gene is TRBV15, the J gene TRBJ2-7; 11 bases are shared with TRBD2. Germline CDR1 is LNHNV and CDR2 is YYDKDF (reference sequence). This CDR3 spans 16 amino acids. The trim removed 5 bases at V and 2 bases at J, leaving 8 bases unmatched.

Only one count was recorded for this clone. The V gene is TRBV30, the J gene TRBJ2-7; D gene ambiguous. Per the germline V gene, CDR1 is GTSNPN and CDR2 is SVGIG (reference sequence). The V gene lost 1 base and the J gene lost 2 bases, with 6 bases spanning the gap. This CDR3 spans 12 amino acids. The CDR3 loop reads CAWSDGAYEQYF. The CDR3 DNA follows: TGTGCCTGGAGTGACGGAGCCTACGAGCAGTACTTC.

V usage is TRBV14 and J usage is TRBJ1-6; a possible D gene is TRBD1 (6 bases). The CDR3 has 17 residues. Between the trimmed V and J ends, which lost 0 bases and 8 bases, there was a span of 17 bases. Per the germline V gene, CDR1 is SGHDN and CDR2 is FVKESK. The DNA of the CDR3 is TGTGCCAGCAGCCAAGATCCGGGCCGGGGGGCTTATTCACCCCTCCACTTT. This codes for CASSQDPGRGAYSPLHF.

This chain connects TRBV7-9 to TRBJ2-7; a possible D gene is TRBD2 (6 bases). In germline, CDR1 is SEHNR, CDR2 FQNEAQ (reference sequence). The CDR3 contains 11 residues. V lost 8 bases to trimming and J lost 7 bases, with 12 bases between them. In DNA, the CDR3 is TGTGCCAGCGGGAGGTCGGGGGAGCAGTACTTC. It yields the protein CASGRSGEQYF.

This sequence joins TRBV7-9 and TRBJ2-1; D is tentatively TRBD1 or TRBD2 (5 bases each). Per germline, CDR1 SEHNR and CDR2 FQNEAQ (reference sequence). CDR3 length: 14 amino acids. V lost 3 bases and J 7 bases, leaving 13 bases between the germline ends. CDR3 sequence (DNA): TGTGCCAGCAGCTTCCGGGACCTGTTAAATGAGCAGTTCTTC. This codes for CASSFRDLLNEQFF. Supplemented by reference TRBV7-9 and TRBJ2-1, the full variable domain reads DTGVSQNPRHKITKRGQNVTFRCDPISEHNRLYWYRQTLGQGPEFLTYFQNEAQLEKSRLLSDRFSAERPKGSFSTLEIQRTEQGDSAMYLCASSFRDLLNEQFFGPGTRLTVL.

The chain has TRBV7-8 and TRBJ1-4; 12 nucleotides match TRBD1. The length of the CDR3 is 18 residues. The ends lost 6 bases at V and 3 bases at J; junction bases unmatched: 11. Germline CDR1 reads SGHVS; CDR2 reads FQNEAQ. CDR3 sequence (DNA): TGTGCCAGCAGTCACAACCCGGGACAGGGGGCGCCTAATGAAAAACTGTTTTTT. Its translation: CASSHNPGQGAPNEKLFF.

The CDR3 nucleotides read TGTGCCAGCAGCCGACTAGCGGGGGGCTACAATGAGCAGTTCTTC. It codes for CASSRLAGGYNEQFF. The V and J genes are TRBV11-2 and TRBJ2-1; TRBD2 aligns across 13 bases. CDR1 and CDR2 from the germline V gene are SGHAT and FQNNGV. CDR3 size: 15 residues. Trimming at V came to 5 bases and at J to 3 bases, leaving 1 base not matched to a gene.

The chain combines TRBV29-1 with TRBJ2-7; 8 bases align to TRBD1. The CDR3 spans 12 residues. Germline CDR1 is SQVTM and CDR2 is ANQGSEA. J lost 3 bases, V lost 4 bases, and 2 bases had no gene match. CDR3 nucleotide sequence: TGCAGCGTTGGGACAGGGAACTACGAGCAGTACTTC. It is translated as CSVGTGNYEQYF.

This clone appeared a single time. The V and J genes are TRBV4-1 and TRBJ2-1; no definite D call. Trimming removed 4 bases from V and 7 bases from J, with 5 bases in between. The CDR3 spans 11 residues. The V gene's germline CDR1 is MGHRA and CDR2 YSYEKL. CDR3 loop: CASSLGNEQFF. The DNA for the CDR3 is TGCGCCAGCAGCCTTGGAAATGAGCAGTTCTTC.

J is TRBJ1-1 and V is TRBV5-1; the match to TRBD1 covers 7 bases. The CDR3 sequence is 14 residues long. Germline V CDR1 and CDR2: SGHRS, YFSETQ. Trimming removed 4 bases from V and 1 base from J; junction bases left unmatched: 4. The CDR3 reads CASSQGGPNTEAFF. As DNA, the CDR3 is TGCGCCAGCAGCCAGGGGGGTCCGAACACTGAAGCTTTCTTT. The full variable domain, in which reference TRBV5-1 and TRBJ1-1 provide the parts outside the CDR3, is KAGVTQTPRYLIKTRGQQVTLSCSPISGHRSVSWYQQTPGQGLQFLFEYFSETQRNKGNFPGRFSGRQFSNSRSEMNVSTLELGDSALYLCASSQGGPNTEAFFGQGTRLTVV.

This rearrangement joins TRBV30 to TRBJ2-5; D call uncertain. Germline loops: CDR1 GTSNPN, CDR2 SVGIG (reference sequence). The CDR3 extends over 14 amino acids. V was clipped by 4 bases and J by 5 bases, with 17 bases between them. The CDR3 sequence: CAWKRWAVQETQYF. In DNA, the CDR3 is TGTGCCTGGAAAAGGTGGGCAGTCCAGGAGACCCAGTACTTC.

The gene calls are TRBV6-5 and TRBJ1-2; D gene unclear. This CDR3 comprises 15 residues. Per the germline V gene, CDR1 is MNHEY and CDR2 is SVGAGI. V lost 5 bases, J lost 2 bases, and 15 bases lay in between. The CDR3 spells CASSALTTQNYGYTF. The CDR3 nucleotides are TGTGCCAGCAGTGCCCTGACGACACAGAACTATGGCTACACCTTC.

CDR3 in DNA: TGTGCCAGCAGCAGGGACAGGGAGAACACTGAAGCTTTCTTT. Amino acids: CASSRDRENTEAFF. The chain links TRBV7-8 to TRBJ1-1, with TRBD1 matching over 9 bases. Germline CDR1 SGHVS, CDR2 FQNEAQ. The CDR3 length is 14 residues. Trimming removed 5 bases from V and 1 base from J; junction bases left unmatched: 2.

This chain links TRBV25-1 with TRBJ1-5; D remains unclear. V gave up 3 bases and J gave up 3 bases, with 3 bases separating them. CDR3 size: 12 residues. Per germline, CDR1 MGHDK and CDR2 SYGVNS. The CDR3 sequence is CASSESNQPQHF. CDR3 nucleotides: TGTGCCAGCAGTGAGTCCAATCAGCCCCAGCATTTT.

V and J are TRBV18 and TRBJ2-1; the match to TRBD2 covers 14 bases. The CDR3 is made up of 15 amino acids. Per germline, CDR1 KGHSH and CDR2 LQKENI. V lost 4 bases, J lost 5 bases, and 1 base stayed unmatched. As DNA, the CDR3 is TGTGCCAGCTCACAGGGACTAGCGGGGGACAATGAGCAGTTCTTC. Protein product: CASSQGLAGDNEQFF. The full variable domain, its missing parts supplied by reference TRBV18 and TRBJ2-1, is NAGVMQNPRHLVRRRGQEARLRCSPMKGHSHVYWYRQLPEEGLKFMVYLQKENIIDESGMPKERFSAEFPKEGPSILRIQQVVRGDSAAYFCASSQGLAGDNEQFFGPGTRLTVL.

The V call is TRBV5-1, the J call TRBJ2-1; TRBD2 matches at 8 bases. The junction had 6 bases not matched to a gene; V was cut back by 2 bases and J by 5 bases. CDR3 length: 15 amino acids. The germline gives CDR1 SGHRS, CDR2 YFSETQ. The CDR3 here is CASSLGAGGNNEQFF. CDR3 coding DNA: TGCGCCAGCAGCTTAGGGGCGGGGGGTAACAATGAGCAGTTCTTC.

Comment on this clone: One junction end does not reproduce the germline sequence, and a read error may be involved. This sequence joins TRBV9 and TRBJ1-3, with no clear D. The V gene's germline CDR1 is SGDLS and CDR2 YYNGEE. This CDR3 region has 14 residues. The DNA for the CDR3 is TGTGCCAGCAGCGCCTTACGCTCTGGGAACACCATATATTTT. Its protein is CASSALRSGNTIYF.

About this clone itself: The junction departs from the called germline gene at one end, perhaps through a read error. The gene calls are TRBV7-7 and TRBJ2-5; D gene unclear. Germline CDR1 SSHAT, CDR2 FNYEAQ (reference sequence). This CDR3 has 16 amino acids. The DNA of the CDR3 is TGTGCTAGCAGCTTAGTTCGGACGGGCCGCGAAGAGACCCAGTACTTC. Protein product: CASSLVRTGREETQYF. The entire variable domain, with the rest obtained from reference TRBV7-7 and TRBJ2-5, is as follows: GAGVSQSPRYKVTKRGQDVTLRCDPISSHATLYWYQQALGQGPEFLTYFNYEAQPDKSGLPSDRFSAERPEGSISTLTIQRTEQRDSAMYRCASSLVRTGREETQYFGPGTRLLVL.